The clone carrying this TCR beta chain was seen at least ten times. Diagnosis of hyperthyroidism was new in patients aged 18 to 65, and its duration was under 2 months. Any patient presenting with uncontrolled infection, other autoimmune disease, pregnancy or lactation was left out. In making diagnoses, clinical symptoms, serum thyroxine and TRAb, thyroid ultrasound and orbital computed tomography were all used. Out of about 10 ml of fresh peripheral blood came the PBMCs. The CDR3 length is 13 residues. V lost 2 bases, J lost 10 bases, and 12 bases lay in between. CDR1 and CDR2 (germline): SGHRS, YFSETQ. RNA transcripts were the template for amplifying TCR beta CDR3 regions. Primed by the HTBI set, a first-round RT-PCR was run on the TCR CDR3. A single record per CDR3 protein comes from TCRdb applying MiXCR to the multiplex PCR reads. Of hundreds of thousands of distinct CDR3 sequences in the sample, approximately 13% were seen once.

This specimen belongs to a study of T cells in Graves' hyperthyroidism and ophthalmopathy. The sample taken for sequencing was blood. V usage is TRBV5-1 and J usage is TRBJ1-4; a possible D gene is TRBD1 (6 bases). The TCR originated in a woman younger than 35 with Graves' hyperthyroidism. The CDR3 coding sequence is TGCGCCAGCAGCTTTTCAGGGGATGGAAAACTGTTTTTT. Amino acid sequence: CASSFSGDGKLFF.